A selection of T cell receptor beta chains follows, all from one sample in a study of T cell repertoires in cytomegalovirus infection. The antigens these receptors bind are not known. TCRdb processed the reads anew with MiXCR; each CDR3 protein has one entry. The data show approximately 990,000 distinct CDR3 sequences, with around 31% seen just once and 11% to 15% held by the top ten. Sample: cultured CD8+ T cells from PBMCs, taken from culture after CMV antigen stimulation. The receptors derive from a human donor in good health (CMV status not recorded). Some clones in this sample may be carry-over from other donors' samples. Each CDR3 is given with its conserved first and last residue. A D gene is named only where the DNA matches it firmly. The size field is filled for only some rows; it gives once, few, many or a size class.

d_call: .; v_call: TRBV14; j_call: TRBJ2-1; clone_size: few; cdr3_aa: CASSQGRNNEQFF; cdr3_nt: TGTGCCAGCAGCCAAGGACGGAACAATGAGCAGTTCTTC
d_call: .; v_call: TRBV27; j_call: TRBJ1-1; clone_size: few; cdr3_aa: CASSVWMNTEAFF; cdr3_nt: TGTGCCAGCTCTGTCTGGATGAACACTGAAGCTTTCTTT
d_call: .; v_call: TRBV7-9; j_call: TRBJ1-2; clone_size: .; cdr3_aa: CASSLQSAELYGYTF; cdr3_nt: TGTGCCAGCAGCTTGCAGAGTGCAGAACTCTATGGCTACACCTTC
d_call: .; v_call: TRBV12-3/TRBV12-4; j_call: TRBJ1-5; clone_size: .; cdr3_aa: CASSSRAGSNQPQHF; cdr3_nt: TGTGCCAGCAGTTCACGGGCAGGAAGCAATCAGCCCCAGCATTTT
d_call: .; v_call: TRBV7-2; j_call: TRBJ1-5; clone_size: few; cdr3_aa: CASSGGQHRYSNQPQHF; cdr3_nt: TGTGCCAGCAGCGGCGGACAGCACCGATATAGCAATCAGCCCCAGCATTTT
d_call: .; v_call: TRBV7-6; j_call: TRBJ2-2; clone_size: .; cdr3_aa: CASSSPAGIGELFF; cdr3_nt: TGTGCCAGCAGCTCCCCCGCAGGGATCGGGGAGCTGTTTTTT
d_call: TRBD1; v_call: TRBV7-9; j_call: TRBJ1-5; clone_size: few; cdr3_aa: CASSDGTDQPQHF; cdr3_nt: TGTGCCAGCAGCGACGGGACAGACCAGCCCCAGCATTTT
d_call: TRBD2; v_call: TRBV15; j_call: TRBJ2-3; clone_size: few; cdr3_aa: CATSGGVKSTDTQYF; cdr3_nt: TGTGCCACCAGCGGGGGGGTTAAAAGCACAGATACGCAGTATTTT
d_call: TRBD2; v_call: TRBV4-1; j_call: TRBJ2-1; clone_size: .; cdr3_aa: CASSQLAGELEQFF; cdr3_nt: TGCGCCAGCAGCCAACTAGCGGGGGAGCTTGAGCAGTTCTTC
d_call: .; v_call: TRBV7-8; j_call: TRBJ1-1; clone_size: few; cdr3_aa: CASSYPDIPNTEAFF; cdr3_nt: TGTGCCAGCAGCTACCCCGATATACCGAACACTGAAGCTTTCTTT
d_call: .; v_call: TRBV2; j_call: TRBJ1-6; clone_size: .; cdr3_aa: CAARLRSYNSPLHF; cdr3_nt: TGTGCCGCCCGACTCCGCTCCTATAATTCACCCCTCCACTTT
d_call: .; v_call: TRBV28; j_call: TRBJ2-1; clone_size: .; cdr3_aa: CASSFMGTQSYNEQFF; cdr3_nt: TGTGCCAGCAGTTTTATGGGGACCCAATCCTACAATGAGCAGTTCTTC
d_call: .; v_call: TRBV7-6; j_call: TRBJ1-4; clone_size: once; cdr3_aa: CASSLEIPDEKLFF; cdr3_nt: TGTGCCAGCAGCTTAGAGATACCGGACGAAAAACTGTTTTTT
d_call: .; v_call: TRBV27; j_call: TRBJ1-6; clone_size: few; cdr3_aa: CASSLSNTGDYNSPLHF; cdr3_nt: TGTGCCAGCAGTTTATCTAATACCGGGGACTATAATTCACCCCTCCACTTT
d_call: .; v_call: TRBV7-6; j_call: TRBJ1-1; clone_size: few; cdr3_aa: CASSLVPDLNTEAFF; cdr3_nt: TGTGCCAGCAGCTTGGTACCGGACCTTAACACTGAAGCTTTCTTT
d_call: TRBD1; v_call: TRBV7-6; j_call: TRBJ1-1; clone_size: few; cdr3_aa: CASSSRDRDTEAFF; cdr3_nt: TGTGCCAGCAGCTCCCGGGACAGGGATACTGAAGCTTTCTTT
d_call: TRBD2; v_call: TRBV6-1; j_call: TRBJ2-1; clone_size: .; cdr3_aa: CASKIAGGLYNEQFF; cdr3_nt: TGTGCCAGCAAAATAGCGGGGGGGCTCTACAATGAGCAGTTCTTC
d_call: .; v_call: TRBV7-9; j_call: TRBJ2-7; clone_size: many; cdr3_aa: CASSPWVGSYEQYF; cdr3_nt: TGTGCCAGCAGCCCCTGGGTGGGCTCCTACGAGCAGTACTTC
d_call: .; v_call: TRBV5-5; j_call: TRBJ2-2; clone_size: .; cdr3_aa: CASSLWTLNTGELFF; cdr3_nt: TGTGCCAGCAGCTTGTGGACTCTTAACACCGGGGAGCTGTTTTTT
d_call: TRBD1; v_call: TRBV12-3/TRBV12-4; j_call: TRBJ2-3; clone_size: .; cdr3_aa: CASSLWPQGTDTQYF; cdr3_nt: TGTGCCAGCAGTTTATGGCCACAGGGGACAGATACGCAGTATTTT
d_call: TRBD2; v_call: TRBV7-6; j_call: TRBJ2-5; clone_size: many; cdr3_aa: CASSLRTSGAQETQYF; cdr3_nt: TGTGCCAGCAGCCTCCGGACTAGCGGGGCCCAAGAGACCCAGTACTTC
d_call: TRBD2; v_call: TRBV10-3; j_call: TRBJ2-1; clone_size: .; cdr3_aa: CAITTKLAGDNEQFF; cdr3_nt: TGTGCCATCACAACTAAACTAGCGGGGGATAATGAGCAGTTCTTC
d_call: TRBD2; v_call: TRBV19; j_call: TRBJ2-1; clone_size: few; cdr3_aa: CASTPLAGAYNEQFF; cdr3_nt: TGTGCCAGTACTCCACTAGCGGGGGCCTACAATGAGCAGTTCTTC
d_call: TRBD1; v_call: TRBV25-1; j_call: TRBJ2-1; clone_size: once; cdr3_aa: CASSLPGQGVFVQFF; cdr3_nt: TGTGCCAGCAGTCTACCGGGACAGGGGGTTTTCGTGCAGTTCTTC
d_call: .; v_call: TRBV7-9; j_call: TRBJ2-3; clone_size: few; cdr3_aa: CASSDGGFRGAHTQYF; cdr3_nt: TGTGCCAGCAGCGATGGGGGCTTCCGCGGTGCTCATACGCAGTATTTT
d_call: TRBD1; v_call: TRBV29-1; j_call: TRBJ2-7; clone_size: few; cdr3_aa: CSVEEQGAGTYEQYF; cdr3_nt: TGCAGCGTTGAAGAACAGGGGGCGGGAACCTACGAGCAGTACTTC
d_call: TRBD1; v_call: TRBV27; j_call: TRBJ1-4; clone_size: .; cdr3_aa: CASRPGTGSPSLFF; cdr3_nt: TGTGCCAGCAGACCCGGGACAGGGTCGCCTTCGCTGTTTTTT
d_call: .; v_call: TRBV5-6; j_call: TRBJ1-5; clone_size: few; cdr3_aa: CASSLGSGVQPQHF; cdr3_nt: TGTGCCAGCAGTTTGGGGTCGGGGGTCCAGCCCCAGCATTTT
d_call: .; v_call: TRBV7-9; j_call: TRBJ1-2; clone_size: .; cdr3_aa: CASSLPGMEGYTF; cdr3_nt: TGTGCCAGCAGCTTACCAGGGATGGAAGGCTACACCTTC
d_call: .; v_call: TRBV6-1; j_call: TRBJ2-3; clone_size: .; cdr3_aa: CAPYLTGRTTDTQYF; cdr3_nt: TGTGCCCCATACCTGACAGGGAGGACCACAGATACGCAGTATTTT
d_call: TRBD1; v_call: TRBV6-5; j_call: TRBJ1-4; clone_size: .; cdr3_aa: CASSTTRQGQMEEKLFF; cdr3_nt: TGTGCCAGCAGTACAACAAGACAGGGCCAGATGGAGGAAAAACTGTTTTTT
d_call: .; v_call: TRBV3-1; j_call: TRBJ1-1; clone_size: .; cdr3_aa: CASSPPNRNTEAFF; cdr3_nt: TGTGCCAGCAGCCCTCCTAACAGGAACACTGAAGCTTTCTTT
d_call: TRBD1; v_call: TRBV15; j_call: TRBJ1-2; clone_size: .; cdr3_aa: CATRPKRQGEIYGYTF; cdr3_nt: TGTGCCACCAGGCCGAAAAGACAGGGAGAAATCTATGGCTACACCTTC
d_call: TRBD1; v_call: TRBV7-6; j_call: TRBJ2-5; clone_size: few; cdr3_aa: CASRAGTGSRFLYF; cdr3_nt: TGTGCCAGCAGAGCCGGGACAGGGTCCAGGTTTTTGTACTTC
d_call: TRBD1; v_call: TRBV6-1; j_call: TRBJ2-1; clone_size: few; cdr3_aa: CASSETGDRYNEQFF; cdr3_nt: TGTGCCAGCAGTGAGACAGGGGATCGATACAATGAGCAGTTCTTC